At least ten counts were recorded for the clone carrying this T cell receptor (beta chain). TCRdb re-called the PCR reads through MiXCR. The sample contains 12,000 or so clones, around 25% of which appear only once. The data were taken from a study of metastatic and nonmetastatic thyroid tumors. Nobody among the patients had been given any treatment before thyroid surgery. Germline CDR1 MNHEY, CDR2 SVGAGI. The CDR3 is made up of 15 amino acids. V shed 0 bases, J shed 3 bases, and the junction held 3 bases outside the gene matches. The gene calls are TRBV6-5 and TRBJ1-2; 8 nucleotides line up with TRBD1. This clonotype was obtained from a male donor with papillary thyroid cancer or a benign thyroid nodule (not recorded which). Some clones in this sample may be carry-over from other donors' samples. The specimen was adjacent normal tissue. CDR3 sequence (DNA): TGTGCCAGCAGTTACTCATGGACAGGGCACTATGGCTACACCTTC. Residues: CASSYSWTGHYGYTF.